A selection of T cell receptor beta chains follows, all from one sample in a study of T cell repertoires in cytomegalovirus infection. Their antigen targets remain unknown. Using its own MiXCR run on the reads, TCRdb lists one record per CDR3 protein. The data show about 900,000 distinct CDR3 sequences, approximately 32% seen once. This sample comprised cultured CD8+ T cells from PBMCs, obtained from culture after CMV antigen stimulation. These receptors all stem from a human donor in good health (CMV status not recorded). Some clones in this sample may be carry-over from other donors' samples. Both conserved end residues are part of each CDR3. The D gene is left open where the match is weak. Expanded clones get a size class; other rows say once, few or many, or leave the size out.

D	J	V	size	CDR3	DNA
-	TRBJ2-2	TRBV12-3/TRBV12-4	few	CASSLPQGIPGELFF	TGTGCCAGCAGTCTCCCCCAGGGGATCCCCGGGGAGCTGTTTTTT
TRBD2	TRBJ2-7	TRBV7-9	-	CASSPHSSGGYEQYF	TGTGCCAGCAGCCCTCACTCTAGCGGGGGGTACGAGCAGTACTTC
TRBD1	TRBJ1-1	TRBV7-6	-	CASSSSGGADRAFF	TGTGCCAGCAGCTCCTCAGGGGGCGCGGATCGAGCTTTCTTT
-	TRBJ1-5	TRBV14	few	CASSQAIVGGRRVDQPQHF	TGTGCCAGCAGCCAAGCTATCGTCGGGGGGCGAAGAGTTGATCAGCCCCAGCATTTT
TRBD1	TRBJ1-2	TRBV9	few	CASSVARDREDGYTF	TGTGCCAGCAGCGTAGCAAGAGACAGGGAGGATGGCTACACCTTC
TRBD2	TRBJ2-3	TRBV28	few	CASSLSPTSGGADTQYF	TGTGCCAGCAGTTTATCCCCGACTAGCGGGGGGGCAGATACGCAGTATTTT
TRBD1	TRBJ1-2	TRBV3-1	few	CASSQLAGTGRFYGYTF	TGTGCCAGCAGCCAATTGGCTGGGACAGGGAGGTTCTATGGCTACACCTTC
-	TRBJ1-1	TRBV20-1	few	CSAFGGNTEAFF	TGCAGTGCCTTCGGGGGGAACACTGAAGCTTTCTTT
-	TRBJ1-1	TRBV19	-	CASSRTKRPTEVAFF	TGTGCCAGTAGCCGGACAAAACGACCGACCGAAGTCGCTTTCTTT
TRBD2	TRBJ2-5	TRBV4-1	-	CASSQLAGEPQETQYF	TGCGCCAGCAGCCAATTAGCGGGGGAGCCCCAAGAGACCCAGTACTTC
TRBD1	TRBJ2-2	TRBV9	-	CASSVARTGDGELFF	TGTGCCAGCAGCGTAGCTAGGACAGGGGACGGGGAGCTGTTTTTT
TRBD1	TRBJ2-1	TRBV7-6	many	CASSLSGGARYNEQFF	TGTGCCAGCAGCTTATCAGGGGGCGCAAGGTACAATGAGCAGTTCTTC
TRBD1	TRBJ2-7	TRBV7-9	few	CASSKPGQHYEQYF	TGTGCCAGCAGCAAGCCGGGACAGCACTACGAGCAGTACTTC
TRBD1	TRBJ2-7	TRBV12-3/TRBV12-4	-	CASSTTGGMDEQYF	TGTGCCAGCAGTACGACAGGGGGCATGGACGAGCAGTACTTC
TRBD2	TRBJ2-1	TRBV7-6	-	CASSLGAGDRNEQFF	TGTGCCAGCAGCTTAGGGGCGGGGGACCGCAATGAGCAGTTCTTC
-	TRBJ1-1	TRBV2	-	CAQETRVGTKAFF	TGTGCTCAAGAGACGCGGGTGGGAACTAAAGCTTTCTTT
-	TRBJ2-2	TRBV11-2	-	CASRKTQGTGELFF	TGTGCCAGCAGAAAGACTCAGGGGACCGGGGAGCTGTTTTTT
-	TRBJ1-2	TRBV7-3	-	CASSWLGGGGYTF	TGTGCCAGCAGCTGGCTGGGGGGCGGTGGCTACACCTTC
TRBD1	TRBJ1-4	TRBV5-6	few	CASSLGPGQGGKLFF	TGTGCCAGCAGCTTGGGCCCGGGACAGGGCGGAAAACTGTTTTTT
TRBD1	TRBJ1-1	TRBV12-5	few	CASGQGDSSEAFF	TGTGCTAGCGGACAGGGGGATTCTTCTGAAGCTTTCTTT
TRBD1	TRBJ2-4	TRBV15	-	CATKDRGGYIQYF	TGTGCCACTAAGGACAGGGGGGGTTACATTCAGTACTTC
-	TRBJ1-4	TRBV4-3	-	CASSQDMGLRNEKLFF	TGCGCCAGCAGCCAAGATATGGGACTGCGTAATGAAAAACTGTTTTTT
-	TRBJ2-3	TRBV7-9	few	CASSSPQAGTQYF	TGTGCCAGCAGCTCCCCCCAAGCGGGTACGCAGTATTTT
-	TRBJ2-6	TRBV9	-	CASSASKGSGANVLTF	TGTGCCAGCAGCGCCTCCAAGGGCTCTGGGGCCAACGTCCTGACTTTC
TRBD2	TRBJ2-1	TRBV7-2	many	CASRPGLAGGNEQFF	TGTGCCAGCAGACCGGGACTAGCGGGGGGGAATGAGCAGTTCTTC
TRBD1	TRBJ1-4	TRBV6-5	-	CASSYSLIGTGPATNEKLFF	TGTGCCAGCAGTTACTCCCTTATAGGGACAGGGCCTGCAACTAATGAAAAACTGTTTTTT
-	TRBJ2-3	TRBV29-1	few	CSVLWYTQYF	TGCAGCGTCTTATGGTATACGCAGTATTTT
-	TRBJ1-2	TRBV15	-	CATSRLPQGGYTF	TGTGCCACCAGCAGGCTACCCCAGGGAGGCTACACCTTC
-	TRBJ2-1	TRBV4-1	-	CASSPFWGSYNEQFF	TGCGCCAGCAGCCCGTTTTGGGGGTCCTACAATGAGCAGTTCTTC
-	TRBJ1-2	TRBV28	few	CASSLPLEGFYGYTF	TGTGCCAGCAGTTTACCACTGGAGGGGTTCTATGGCTACACCTTC
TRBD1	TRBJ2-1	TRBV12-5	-	CASGPPGQVKNEQFF	TGTGCTAGTGGTCCCCCTGGACAGGTGAAAAATGAGCAGTTCTTC
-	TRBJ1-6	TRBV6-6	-	CASSYGLQRKNSSLHF	TGTGCCAGCAGTTACGGCCTCCAGCGTAAGAATTCATCCCTCCACTTT
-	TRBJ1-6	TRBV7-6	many	CASSLVPWHLHF	TGTGCCAGCAGCTTAGTTCCTTGGCACCTCCACTTT
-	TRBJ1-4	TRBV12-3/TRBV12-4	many	CASSPGQRNEKLFF	TGTGCCAGCAGCCCTGGGCAGCGGAATGAAAAACTGTTTTTT
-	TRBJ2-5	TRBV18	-	CASSPPRGAVVETQYF	TGTGCCAGCTCACCCCCCAGGGGCGCCGTTGTAGAGACCCAGTACTTC
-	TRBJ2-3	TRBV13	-	CASSERKRTDTQYF	TGTGCCAGCAGCGAACGGAAGCGGACAGATACGCAGTATTTT
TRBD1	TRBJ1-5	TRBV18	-	CASSPQGGDLNQPQHF	TGTGCCAGCTCACCGCAGGGGGGGGACCTCAATCAGCCCCAGCATTTT
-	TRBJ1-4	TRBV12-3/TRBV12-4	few	CASTSPTARGEKLFF	TGTGCCAGCACTTCTCCGACAGCCCGAGGTGAAAAACTGTTTTTT
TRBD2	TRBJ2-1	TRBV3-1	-	CASSREPSGGWNEQFF	TGTGCCAGCAGCCGAGAGCCTAGCGGGGGTTGGAATGAGCAGTTCTTC
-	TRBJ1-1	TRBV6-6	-	CASSSEQGNTEAFF	TGTGCCAGCAGTTCCGAACAGGGGAACACTGAAGCTTTCTTT
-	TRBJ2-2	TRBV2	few	CASRNGGSGELFF	TGTGCCAGCAGGAACGGAGGGTCCGGGGAGCTGTTTTTT
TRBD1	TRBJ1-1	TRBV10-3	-	CAISEGQGLSEAFF	TGTGCCATCAGTGAGGGACAGGGGCTCTCTGAAGCTTTCTTT
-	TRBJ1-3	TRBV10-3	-	CAIREWDGRSGNTIYF	TGTGCCATCCGTGAGTGGGACGGCCGCTCTGGAAACACCATATATTTT
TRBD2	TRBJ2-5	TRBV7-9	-	CASSQSARGGKETQYF	TGTGCCAGCAGCCAGTCGGCGCGCGGGGGGAAAGAGACCCAGTACTTC
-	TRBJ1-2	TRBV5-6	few	CASSLAAAGLHYGYTF	TGTGCCAGCAGCTTGGCCGCGGCAGGCCTTCACTATGGCTACACCTTC
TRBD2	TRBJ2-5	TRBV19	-	CASSILYLAGMETQYF	TGTGCCAGTAGTATCCTCTATCTAGCGGGGATGGAGACCCAGTACTTC